This T cell receptor beta chain was observed in a study of blood T cell repertoires in COVID-19. Study summary: COVID-19 samples collected from the United States, Italy and Spain covered acute and convalescent phases. T cells, B-cell-depleted T cells, or PBMCs provided the cDNA or gDNA that served as material.

Authors' analysis steps: Reference gene primer amplification gave nucleated cell count estimates. Some clones are missing from TCRdb's copy, which holds only in-frame ones; the method was immunoSEQ multiplex PCR. For V, J and clone size, that table is used; D and trimming come from the DNA. The table shows over 95,000 clones, with roughly 90% occurring only once. The CDR3 length is 13 residues. With 6 bases clipped from V and 3 bases from J, the junction kept 4 bases outside the gene matches. CDR1 and CDR2 from the germline V gene are LGHDT and YNNKEL (reference sequence). What was sequenced was peripheral blood. The chain employs TRBV3-1 (or the pseudogene TRBV3-2) and TRBJ1-2; 7 bases fit TRBD1. This TCR was recovered from a human donor with acute or convalescent COVID-19. The donor label of this sample is uncertain. The CDR3 DNA reads as TGTGCCAGCAGTCAAACAGGGGACTATGGCTACACCTTC. Translated: CASSQTGDYGYTF.